This T cell receptor (beta chain) appears in the sequencing data of a study of CD8 T cells in Susac syndrome. Negative magnetic isolation gave CD8+ and CD4+ cells; FACS enriched CD8+ TEMRA. Germline loops: CDR1 SEHNR, CDR2 FQNEAQ (reference sequence). The V gene lost 3 bases and the J gene lost 0 bases, with 8 bases spanning the gap. The CDR3 is made up of 14 amino acids. The RNA input was about 0.45 to 1 ug, and it was reverse transcribed with random hexamers. The TCR beta CDR3 was amplified by immunoSEQ multiplex PCR across 54 Vbeta, 13 Jbeta. TCRdb recomputed calls from the immunoSEQ multiplex PCR reads with MiXCR, one row per CDR3 protein. In the table there are approximately 100,000 distinct CDR3 sequences, 85% to 95% of which are singletons.

The rearrangement joins TRBV7-9 to TRBJ1-1; D is perhaps TRBD1 (6 bases). This receptor was taken from a human donor in good health. The sequenced sample consisted of CD8+ T cells from PBMCs. This chain's CDR3 is CASSFGTMNTEAFF. The CDR3 coding sequence is TGTGCCAGCAGCTTCGGGACAATGAACACTGAAGCTTTCTTT.